This T cell receptor (beta chain) comes out of a study of blood T cell repertoires in COVID-19. The germline V gene has CDR1 LNHDA and CDR2 SQIVND (reference sequence). J gave up 3 bases and V 5 bases, and 0 bases lay outside the gene matches. This CDR3 has 13 amino acids. Assay: immunoSEQ multiplex PCR; the TCRdb copy retains only in-frame clones and omits some. The sample has fewer than 700,000 clones, around nine tenths seen once. The sample was peripheral blood. V gene TRBV19 combines with J gene TRBJ2-2, with 7 bases lining up with TRBD2. The TCR sequence derives from a woman aged 45-65 years with COVID-19, enrolled during active disease. The CDR3 nucleotides read TGTGCCAGTAGTGGGAGGGACACCGGGGAGCTGTTTTTT. This gives the protein CASSGRDTGELFF.